Shown below are 5 T cell receptor beta chains from a single sample sequenced in a study of radiation and T cells in renal cell carcinoma. Treatment described: 15 Gy SBRT to primary tumor, nephrectomy 4 weeks later. TCRdb's copy holds only in-frame clones and misses some; the assay was immunoSEQ multiplex PCR. The sample yields roughly 10,000 clones, approximately 62% seen once. Material: tumor tissue, obtained from a patient whose treatment included radiotherapy and nephrectomy. Receptors originate from a woman aged 45-65 years with renal cell carcinoma.

This clone qualifies as medium-sized. This same CDR3 is encoded by further DNA sequences in the sample. The chain uses TRBV4-3 and TRBJ2-5, with D perhaps matching TRBD2 (6 bases). Per the germline V gene, CDR1 is LGHNA and CDR2 is YSLEER. This CDR3 spans 15 amino acids. Trimming pared 0 bases from V and 0 bases from J, leaving 8 bases between. The CDR3 is CASSQEWRDQETQYF. The CDR3 DNA sequence: TGCGCCAGCAGCCAAGAATGGAGGGACCAAGAGACCCAGTACTTC.

V and J are TRBV6-5 and TRBJ2-3, with D tentatively TRBD1 or TRBD2 (5 bases each). Germline V CDR1 and CDR2: MNHEY, SVGAGI. Trimming shortened V by 5 bases and J by 5 bases, and 11 bases separated the two germline ends. This CDR3 is built from 13 residues. The CDR3 region has the DNA TGTGCCAGCAGTCTGGGGACCGTAGATACGCAGTATTTT. As protein: CASSLGTVDTQYF.

The chain uses TRBV5-6 and TRBJ1-2; the D gene is possibly TRBD1 (6 bases). The CDR3 totals 15 residues. Looked up from germline, CDR1 is SGHDT and CDR2 is YYEEEE. The ends were cut back, 3 bases at V and 4 bases at J, with 16 bases in the middle. CDR3 region: CASSSAGGQSYGYTF. For the CDR3, the DNA is TGTGCCAGCAGCTCGGCCGGGGGGCAGAGCTATGGCTACACCTTC.

A word on this clone: Other nucleotide sequences in the sample specify the same CDR3. The chain recombines TRBV6-5 with TRBJ2-7; D is perhaps TRBD1 (6 bases). Germline assignment: CDR1 MNHEY and CDR2 SVGAGI. The CDR3 is made up of 13 amino acids. Trimming stripped 6 bases from V and 3 bases from J, with 12 bases between. In DNA, the CDR3 is TGTGCCAGCAGCTCCGGGACATTCTACGAGCAGTACTTC. Amino acid sequence: CASSSGTFYEQYF.

The count of this clone is one. The conserved closing phenylalanine or tryptophan is absent in this CDR3, likely reflecting a read error. This rearrangement joins TRBV9 to TRBJ2-3; TRBD1 aligns across 8 bases. The V gene's germline CDR1 is SGDLS and CDR2 YYNGEE. V lost 3 bases, J lost 2 bases, and 5 bases stayed unmatched. The CDR3 spans 15 residues. CDR3 DNA: TGTGCCAGCAGCGCCCGACAGGGGACCACAGATACGCAGTATCTT. This gives the protein CASSARQGTTDTQYL.